This TCR beta chain derives from a study of molecular identifiers for immune sequencing clone quantification. Findings of the study overall: Beyond 20 RNA copies, clones held over 97% of effector molecules, compared with under 1% in naive cells.

As to this clonotype: Its antigen is undetermined. One junction end disagrees with the germline gene, perhaps due to a read error.

One entry per CDR3 protein results from TCRdb running MiXCR on the PCR reads. The repertoire holds about 630,000 distinct CDR3 sequences, with approximately 24% as singletons. In germline, CDR1 is LNHDA, CDR2 SQIVND (reference sequence). The CDR3 runs 18 residues. Sequencing was performed on naive CD8+ T cells from blood, with Jurkat cell RNA spiked in. The subset here: FACS-sorted CD8+CD4-CCR7+CD45RA+ naive T cells. The genes are TRBV19 and TRBJ1-3; possibly TRBD1 for D (6 bases). This sequence originates from a human donor in good health. Some libraries in this study had Jurkat cell RNA spiked in. The CDR3 DNA reads TGTGCCAGTACCCCGTGGGGGGCGATTCCCGACTCTGGAAGCACCATATATTTT. Residues: CASTPWGAIPDSGSTIYF.